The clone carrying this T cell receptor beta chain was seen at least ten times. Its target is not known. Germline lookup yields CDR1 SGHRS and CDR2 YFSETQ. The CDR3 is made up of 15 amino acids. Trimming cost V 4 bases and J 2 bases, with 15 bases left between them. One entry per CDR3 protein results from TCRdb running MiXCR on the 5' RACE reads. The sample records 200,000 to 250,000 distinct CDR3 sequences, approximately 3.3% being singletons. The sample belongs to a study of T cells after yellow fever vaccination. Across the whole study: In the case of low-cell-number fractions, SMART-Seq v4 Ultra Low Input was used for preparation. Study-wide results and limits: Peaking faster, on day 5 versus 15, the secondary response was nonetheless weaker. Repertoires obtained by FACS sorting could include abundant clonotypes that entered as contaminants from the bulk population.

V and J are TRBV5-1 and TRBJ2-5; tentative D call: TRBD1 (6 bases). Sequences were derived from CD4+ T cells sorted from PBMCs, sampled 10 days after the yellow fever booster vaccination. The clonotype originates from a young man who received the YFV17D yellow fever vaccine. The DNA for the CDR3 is TGCGCCAGCAGCCCGACTCGGACAGATCAAGAGACCCAGTACTTC. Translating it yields CASSPTRTDQETQYF.